This entry concerns a single T cell receptor (beta chain). The source of the sample is a study of cytomegalovirus exposure and HLA in healthy donors. Trimming removed 1 base at V and 1 base at J, with 6 bases between. Per germline, CDR1 SGHTA and CDR2 FQGTGA. The CDR3 is 14 amino acids. 13 Jbeta primers and 60 Vbeta primers were used for the PCR. Sequencing used immunoSEQ multiplex PCR; TCRdb keeps in-frame clones, though not all of them. The listing contains around 50,000 clones. The TCR sequence derives from a male donor in good health and CMV-seropositive. The sequenced material came from PBMCs. This sequence joins TRBV7-3 and TRBJ2-3; perhaps TRBD2 as D (6 bases). The CDR3 region is CASSLIAGTDTQYF. DNA of the CDR3: TGTGCCAGCAGCTTAATAGCGGGCACAGATACGCAGTATTTT.